This T cell receptor (beta chain) emerged from a study of T cell repertoires in cytomegalovirus infection (dated by TCRdb to the late 2010s). With respect to the entire study: Recently identified HLA-C-restricted CMV epitopes, whose presentation resists viral immunomodulation, were targeted by peptide stimulations together with well-studied HLA-B-restricted epitopes. Donor HLA type was relevant to the analysis, as public TCR beta signatures indicated carriage of CMV infection together with the matching HLA type.

This clonotype was counted only a few times. What this receptor recognizes is not known. Qualities for individual bases were not recorded, and no much larger clone is one base off. TCRdb shows the sequencer as Illumina HiSeq 1500. Through fastp at Q25 and MiXCR, TCRdb rebuilt clones from the public reads, retaining in-frame beta chains. A single entry per CDR3 protein holds the most common genes and DNA from its merged rows. In this sample the table shows 550,000 to 700,000 distinct CDR3 sequences, almost 40% of which occur a single time. The ten largest account for around 48% of the sample. From the germline V gene (reference sequence), CDR1 is SSHAT and CDR2 is FNYEAQ. Counted from cysteine to phenylalanine, this CDR3 has 15 amino acids. Solely the CDR3 DNA is kept, with 45 bases framed from the first base. V has 5 bases trimmed and J has 3 bases trimmed; junction bases matching no gene number 4. On the study overall, not on this receptor specifically: The ex vivo response was dominated by HLA-C-restricted CMV-specific TCR beta clonotypes, which also provided the single most frequent clonotype in two of eight donors. In both this cohort and an independent cohort of 352 donors, the cumulative frequency of public TCR beta family members distinguished carriers of CMV infection plus the relevant HLA type.

In the paper's terms, the treatment or condition label means: in vitro stimulation with specific CMV peptide epitopes to enrich CMV-specific T cells. The sample in question was cultured PBMCs, obtained from culture after CMV antigen stimulation. The clonotype comes from a human donor in good health (CMV status not recorded). Some clones in this sample may be carry-over from other donors' samples. In this chain, TRBV7-7 is recombined with TRBJ2-1, with TRBD2 matching 10 junction bases. The DNA reads TGTGCCAGCAGCGTACTAGCGGGGAGCTACAATGAGCAGTTCTTC. Its product reads: CASSVLAGSYNEQFF.